What follows describes a single T cell receptor (beta chain). Its target is unknown. Assay used: immunoSEQ multiplex PCR; TCRdb lists only in-frame clones, some missing. Among approximately 150,000 clones listed, around 90% were seen once. The data stem from a study of T cell responses to AZD1222 COVID-19 vaccine. Study details: Recipients boosted at about 4 weeks or about 12 weeks are pooled. General study findings and limits: The study found Spike-specific TCR breadth and depth rose after two AZD1222 doses. It was only a handful of AZD1222 recipients who were seropositive at baseline. In a largely white British group with more females than males, clonal diversity was possibly underestimated.

The germline V gene encodes CDR1 MDHEN and CDR2 SYDVKM. V shed 8 bases and J shed 4 bases, with 15 bases lying between them. The CDR3 sequence is 14 residues long. Source: peripheral blood, taken on day 0 of AZD1222 vaccination. This clonotype was obtained from an adult in good health. The chain uses TRBV28 and TRBJ2-1; weak D call: TRBD1 (6 bases). Here the CDR3 reads CASARTVPYNEQFF. The CDR3 nucleotides read TGTGCCAGCGCGCGGACAGTCCCTTACAATGAGCAGTTCTTC.